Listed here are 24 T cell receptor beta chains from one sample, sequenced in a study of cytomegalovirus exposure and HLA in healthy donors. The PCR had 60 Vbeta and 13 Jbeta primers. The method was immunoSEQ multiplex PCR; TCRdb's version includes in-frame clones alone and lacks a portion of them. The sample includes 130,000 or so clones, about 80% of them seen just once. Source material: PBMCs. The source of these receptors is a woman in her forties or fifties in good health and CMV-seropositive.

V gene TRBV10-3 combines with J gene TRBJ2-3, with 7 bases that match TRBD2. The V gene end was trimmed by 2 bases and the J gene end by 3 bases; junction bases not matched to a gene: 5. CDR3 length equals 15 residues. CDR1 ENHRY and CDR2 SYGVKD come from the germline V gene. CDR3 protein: CAISEPLGGTDTQYF. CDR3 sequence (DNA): TGTGCCATCAGTGAGCCGCTGGGGGGGACAGATACGCAGTATTTT.

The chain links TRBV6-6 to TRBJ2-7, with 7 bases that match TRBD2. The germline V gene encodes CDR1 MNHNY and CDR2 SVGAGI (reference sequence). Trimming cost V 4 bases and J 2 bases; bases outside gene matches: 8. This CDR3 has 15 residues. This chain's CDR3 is CASSSRSGLTYEQYF. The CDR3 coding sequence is TGTGCCAGCAGTTCCCGTAGCGGGCTTACCTACGAGCAGTACTTC.

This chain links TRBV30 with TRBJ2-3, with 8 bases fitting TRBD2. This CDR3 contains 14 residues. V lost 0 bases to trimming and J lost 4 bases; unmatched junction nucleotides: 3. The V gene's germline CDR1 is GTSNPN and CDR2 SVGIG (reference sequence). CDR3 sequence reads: CAWSVRGGSDTQYF. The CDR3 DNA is TGTGCCTGGAGTGTCCGGGGGGGTTCAGATACGCAGTATTTT.

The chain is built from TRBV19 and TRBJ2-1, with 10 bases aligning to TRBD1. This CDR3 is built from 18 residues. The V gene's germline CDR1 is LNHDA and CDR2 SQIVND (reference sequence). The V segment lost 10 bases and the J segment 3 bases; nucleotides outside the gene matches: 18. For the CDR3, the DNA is TGTGCCACTCATCCGGGACAGGGGTCATTATCGGTCTACAATGAGCAGTTCTTC. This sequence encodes CATHPGQGSLSVYNEQFF.

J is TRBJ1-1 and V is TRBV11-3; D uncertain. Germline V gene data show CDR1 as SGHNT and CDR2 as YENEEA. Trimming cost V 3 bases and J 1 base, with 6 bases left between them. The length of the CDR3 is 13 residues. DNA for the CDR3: TGTGCCAGCAGCTTTCATCCGAACACTGAAGCTTTCTTT. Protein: CASSFHPNTEAFF.

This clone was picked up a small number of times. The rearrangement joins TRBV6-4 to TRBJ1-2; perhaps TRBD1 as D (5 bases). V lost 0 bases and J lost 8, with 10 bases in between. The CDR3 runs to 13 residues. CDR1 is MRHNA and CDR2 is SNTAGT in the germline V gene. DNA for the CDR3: TGTGCCAGCAGTGACTCTCAGGGTGGAGGCTACACCTTC. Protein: CASSDSQGGGYTF.

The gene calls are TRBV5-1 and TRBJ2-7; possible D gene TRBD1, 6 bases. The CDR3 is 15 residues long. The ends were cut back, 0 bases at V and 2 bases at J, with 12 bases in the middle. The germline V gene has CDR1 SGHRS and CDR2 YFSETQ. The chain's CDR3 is CASSLAGAFPYEQYF. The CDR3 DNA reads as TGCGCCAGCAGCTTGGCAGGGGCGTTCCCCTACGAGCAGTACTTC.

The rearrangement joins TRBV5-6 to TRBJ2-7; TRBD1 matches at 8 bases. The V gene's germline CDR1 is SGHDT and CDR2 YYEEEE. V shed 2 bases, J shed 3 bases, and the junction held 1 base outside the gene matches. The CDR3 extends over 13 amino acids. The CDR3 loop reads CASSFRGLYEQYF. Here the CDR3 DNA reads TGTGCCAGCAGCTTCAGGGGGCTCTACGAGCAGTACTTC.

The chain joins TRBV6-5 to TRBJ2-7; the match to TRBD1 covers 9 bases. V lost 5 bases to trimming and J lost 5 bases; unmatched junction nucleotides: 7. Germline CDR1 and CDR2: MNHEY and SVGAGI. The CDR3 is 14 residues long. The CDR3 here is CASSGTGRRNEQYF. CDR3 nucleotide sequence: TGTGCCAGCAGTGGGACAGGGAGGAGAAACGAGCAGTACTTC.

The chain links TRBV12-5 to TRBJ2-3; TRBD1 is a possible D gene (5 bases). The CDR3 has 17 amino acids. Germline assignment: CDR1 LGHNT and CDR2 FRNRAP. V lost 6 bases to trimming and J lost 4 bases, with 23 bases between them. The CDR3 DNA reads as TGTGCTAGTGGGGATCTTTGGACGTCAGGGTCCGCAGATACGCAGTATTTT. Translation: CASGDLWTSGSADTQYF.

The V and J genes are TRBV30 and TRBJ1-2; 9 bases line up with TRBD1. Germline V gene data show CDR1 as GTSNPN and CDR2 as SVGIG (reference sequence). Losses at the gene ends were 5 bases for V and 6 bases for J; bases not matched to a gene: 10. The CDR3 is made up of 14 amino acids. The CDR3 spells CAWSGTGHSDGYTF. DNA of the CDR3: TGTGCCTGGTCCGGGACAGGGCATTCAGATGGCTACACCTTC.

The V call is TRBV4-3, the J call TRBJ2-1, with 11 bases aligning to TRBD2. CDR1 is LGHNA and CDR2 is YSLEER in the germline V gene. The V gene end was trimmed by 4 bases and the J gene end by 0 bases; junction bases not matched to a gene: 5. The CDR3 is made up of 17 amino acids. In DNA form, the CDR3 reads TGCGCCAGCAGCCGAGGTAGCGGGGGGGCCTCCTACAATGAGCAGTTCTTC. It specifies CASSRGSGGASYNEQFF.

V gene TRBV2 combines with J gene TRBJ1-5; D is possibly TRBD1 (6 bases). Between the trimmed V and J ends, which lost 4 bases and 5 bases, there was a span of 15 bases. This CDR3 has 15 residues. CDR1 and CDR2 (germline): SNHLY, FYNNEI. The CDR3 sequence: CASSVLGTNHQPQHF. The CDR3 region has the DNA TGTGCCAGCAGTGTCCTCGGGACAAATCATCAGCCCCAGCATTTT.

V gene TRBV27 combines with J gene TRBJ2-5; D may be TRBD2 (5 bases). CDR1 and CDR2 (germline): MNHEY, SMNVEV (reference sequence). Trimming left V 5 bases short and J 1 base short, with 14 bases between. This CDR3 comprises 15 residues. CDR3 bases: TGTGCCAGCAGTCTCTCACTAGGGAGCCAAGAGACCCAGTACTTC. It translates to CASSLSLGSQETQYF.

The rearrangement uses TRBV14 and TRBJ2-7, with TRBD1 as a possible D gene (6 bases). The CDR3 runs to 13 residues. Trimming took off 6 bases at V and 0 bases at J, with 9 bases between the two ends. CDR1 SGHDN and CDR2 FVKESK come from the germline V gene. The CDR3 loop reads CASRHRDSYEQYF. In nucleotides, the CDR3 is TGTGCCAGCAGACACAGGGACTCCTACGAGCAGTACTTC.

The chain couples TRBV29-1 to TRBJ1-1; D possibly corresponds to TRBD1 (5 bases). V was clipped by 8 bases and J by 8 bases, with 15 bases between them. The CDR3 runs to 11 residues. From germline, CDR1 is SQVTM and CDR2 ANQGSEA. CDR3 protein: CSIYGGGEAFF. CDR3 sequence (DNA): TGCAGCATATATGGGGGAGGCGAAGCTTTCTTT.

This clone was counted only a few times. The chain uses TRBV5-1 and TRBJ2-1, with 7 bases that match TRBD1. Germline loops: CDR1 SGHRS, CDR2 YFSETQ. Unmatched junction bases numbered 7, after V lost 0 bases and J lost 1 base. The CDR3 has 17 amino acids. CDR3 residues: CASSLDWDRRSYNEQFF. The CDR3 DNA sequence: TGCGCCAGCAGCTTGGATTGGGACAGAAGATCCTACAATGAGCAGTTCTTC.

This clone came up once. The CDR3 nucleotides read TGTGCCAGCAGTGATACTAGGGCGGATGATGAAAAACTGTTTTTT. Its translation: CASSDTRADDEKLFF. The chain recombines TRBV6-1 with TRBJ1-4; D unclear. In germline, CDR1 is MNHNS, CDR2 SASEGT. The CDR3 is made up of 15 amino acids. Trimming left V 3 bases short and J 6 bases short, with 14 bases between.

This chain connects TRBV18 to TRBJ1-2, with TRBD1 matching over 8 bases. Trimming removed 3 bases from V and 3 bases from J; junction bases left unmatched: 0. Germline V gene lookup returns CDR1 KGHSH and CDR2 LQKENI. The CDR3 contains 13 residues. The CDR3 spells CASSPDRDYGYTF. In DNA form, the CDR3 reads TGTGCCAGCTCACCGGACAGGGACTATGGCTACACCTTC.

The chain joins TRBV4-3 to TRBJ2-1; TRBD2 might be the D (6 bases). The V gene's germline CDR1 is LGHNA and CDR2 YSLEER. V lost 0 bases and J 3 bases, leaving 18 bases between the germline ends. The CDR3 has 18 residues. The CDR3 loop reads CASSQETGRGRFYNEQFF. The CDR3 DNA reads TGCGCCAGCAGCCAAGAGACGGGACGGGGGAGGTTCTACAATGAGCAGTTCTTC.

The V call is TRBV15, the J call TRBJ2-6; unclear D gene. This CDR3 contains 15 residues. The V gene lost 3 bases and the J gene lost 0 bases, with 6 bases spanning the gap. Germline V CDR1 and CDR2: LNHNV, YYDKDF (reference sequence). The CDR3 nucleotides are TGTGCCACCAGCAGCGGTGGCTCTGGGGCCAACGTCCTGACTTTC. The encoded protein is CATSSGGSGANVLTF.

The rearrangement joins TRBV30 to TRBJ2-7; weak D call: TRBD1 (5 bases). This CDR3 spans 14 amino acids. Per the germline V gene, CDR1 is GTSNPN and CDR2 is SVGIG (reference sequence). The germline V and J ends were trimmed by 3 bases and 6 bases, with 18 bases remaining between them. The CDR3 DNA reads TGTGCCTGGAGGGGGCAGCTCGAGACCCTCGAGCAGTACTTC. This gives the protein CAWRGQLETLEQYF.

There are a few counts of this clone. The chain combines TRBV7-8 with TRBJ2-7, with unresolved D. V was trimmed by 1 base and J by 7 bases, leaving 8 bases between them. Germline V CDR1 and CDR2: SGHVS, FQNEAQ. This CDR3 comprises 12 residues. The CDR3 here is CASSLVVEEQYF. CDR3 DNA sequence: TGTGCCAGCAGCTTAGTGGTGGAGGAGCAGTACTTC.

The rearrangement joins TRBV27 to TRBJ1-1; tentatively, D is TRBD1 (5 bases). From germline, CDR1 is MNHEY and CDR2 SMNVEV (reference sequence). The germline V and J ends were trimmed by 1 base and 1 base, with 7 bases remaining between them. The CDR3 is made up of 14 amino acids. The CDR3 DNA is TGTGCCAGCAGTTTATGGCAGGGGAACACTGAAGCTTTCTTT. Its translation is CASSLWQGNTEAFF.